These 14 T cell receptor beta chains were all obtained from the same sample, sequenced in a study of CD8 T cells in ankylosing spondylitis. TCRdb reanalysed the 5' RACE reads using MiXCR and keeps one entry per CDR3 protein. This repertoire shows around 330,000 distinct CDR3 sequences, 9.5% to 13% found once; its top ten account for roughly 9.5%. The sequenced sample was blood, either unsorted or a sorted T cell fraction (not recorded which). The receptors were sampled from a female donor with ankylosing spondylitis or in good health (not recorded which).

This clonotype was seen ten or more times. The J gene is TRBJ2-7, the V gene TRBV12-3 or TRBV12-4; 14 bases match TRBD2. The CDR3 is 17 amino acids. With V trimmed by 5 bases and J by 0 bases, 6 bases remained unmatched. The CDR3 bases are TGTGCCAGCAGTGATTCCGGGACTAGCGGGAGCTCCTACGAGCAGTACTTC. Translation: CASSDSGTSGSSYEQYF.

This clonotype has ten or more counts. This chain uses TRBV12-3 or TRBV12-4 with TRBJ2-3; D unclear. The CDR3 consists of 12 residues. Trimming removed 3 bases from V and 6 bases from J, with 7 bases in between. CDR3 in DNA: TGTGCCAGCAGTTTGGGCCTGGATACGCAGTATTTT. Translated, it gives CASSLGLDTQYF.

This clonotype came up many times. V is TRBV29-1 and J is TRBJ1-1, with TRBD1 identical over 7 bases. Trimming took 5 bases from V and 0 from J; bases not matched to a gene: 3. CDR3 length equals 13 residues. Per germline, CDR1 SQVTM and CDR2 ANQGSEA. The CDR3 loop reads CSVHRGMNTEAFF. CDR3 coding DNA: TGCAGCGTTCACAGGGGTATGAACACTGAAGCTTTCTTT.

This clonotype was found a few times. The DNA of the CDR3 is TGTGCCAGCAGCCGGAGACAGGACTCCTACGAGCAGTACTTC. Protein sequence: CASSRRQDSYEQYF. The chain has TRBV7-2 and TRBJ2-7; perhaps TRBD1 as D (6 bases). Trimming took off 5 bases at V and 0 bases at J, with 11 bases between the two ends. This CDR3 has 14 residues. Germline V gene data show CDR1 as SGHTA and CDR2 as FQGNSA.

V gene TRBV6-2 or TRBV6-3 combines with J gene TRBJ2-3; TRBD1 agrees at 7 bases. From germline, CDR1 is MNHEY and CDR2 SVGEGT. V gave up 6 bases and J gave up 10 bases; unmatched junction bases: 13. The CDR3 has 14 amino acids. CDR3 amino acids: CASRTLRTGRAQYF. The CDR3 DNA reads as TGTGCCAGCAGGACACTACGGACAGGTAGAGCGCAGTATTTT.

In this sample, this clonotype turned up a few times. CDR3 protein: CASSLAGRRDTEAFF. Written as DNA, the CDR3 is TGTGCCAGCAGCTTGGCGGGCAGGAGAGACACTGAAGCTTTCTTT. V usage is TRBV5-5 and J usage is TRBJ1-1; D not resolved. The V gene lost 0 bases and the J gene lost 3 bases, with 12 bases spanning the gap. From germline, CDR1 is SGHKS and CDR2 YYEKEE (reference sequence). The CDR3 covers 15 residues. Supplemented by reference TRBV5-5 and TRBJ1-1, the full variable domain reads DAGVTQSPTHLIKTRGQQVTLRCSPISGHKSVSWYQQVLGQGPQFIFQYYEKEERGRGNFPDRFSARQFPNYSSELNVNALLLGDSALYLCASSLAGRRDTEAFFGQGTRLTVV.

Ten or more counts support this clonotype. The V gene is TRBV20-1, the J gene TRBJ2-5; the D is unclear. This CDR3 is 14 amino acids long. The germline V gene encodes CDR1 DFQATT and CDR2 SNEGSKA (reference sequence). Trimming removed 2 bases from V and 0 bases from J, with 10 bases in between. In DNA, the CDR3 is TGCAGTGCTAGACTAGGAACCTACCAAGAGACCCAGTACTTC. As protein: CSARLGTYQETQYF.

This clonotype was observed a few times. The V and J genes are TRBV3-1 and TRBJ2-5; TRBD2 matches 9 bases. The CDR3 is made up of 17 amino acids. Trimming cost V 4 bases and J 3 bases; bases outside gene matches: 12. Germline V lookup: CDR1 LGHDT, CDR2 YNNKEL (reference sequence). CDR3 sequence (DNA): TGTGCCAGCAGCCCCTCTCTGGGGCTAGCGGGGAAAGAGACCCAGTACTTC. Amino acid sequence: CASSPSLGLAGKETQYF.

This chain uses TRBV30 with TRBJ2-3; D might be TRBD1 or TRBD2, each matching 6 bases. Trimming shortened V by 2 bases and J by 2 bases, and 14 bases separated the two germline ends. Germline CDR1 is GTSNPN and CDR2 is SVGIG (reference sequence). The CDR3 sequence is 15 residues long. DNA of the CDR3: TGTGCCTGGAGTTATGGAGGGGGGAACACAGATACGCAGTATTTT. Translation: CAWSYGGGNTDTQYF.

This clonotype was recorded many times. This chain connects TRBV10-3 to TRBJ2-7; D uncertain. With 10 bases removed from V and 0 bases from J, the gap between germline ends came to 16 bases. Germline lookup yields CDR1 ENHRY and CDR2 SYGVKD. CDR3 length: 14 residues. The CDR3: CATFSSASSYEQYF. Written as DNA, the CDR3 is TGTGCCACCTTTTCGTCGGCCAGCTCCTACGAGCAGTACTTC.

The V call is TRBV27, the J call TRBJ2-7; TRBD1 matches at 9 bases. The CDR3 consists of 15 residues. Per germline, CDR1 MNHEY and CDR2 SMNVEV (reference sequence). The J segment lost 4 bases and the V segment lost 6 bases, leaving 10 bases of the junction unmatched. The CDR3 is CASRDRGFSSYEQYF. In nucleotides, the CDR3 is TGTGCCAGCAGAGACAGGGGGTTCTCCTCTTACGAGCAGTACTTC.

This chain joins TRBV5-5 and TRBJ2-7; 12 bases align to TRBD1. This CDR3 region has 16 residues. Germline V gene data show CDR1 as SGHKS and CDR2 as YYEKEE (reference sequence). J gave up 4 bases and V 4 bases, and 9 bases lay outside the gene matches. The CDR3 is CASSVSGTGGDYEQYF. CDR3 in DNA: TGTGCCAGCAGCGTCTCCGGGACAGGGGGCGATTACGAGCAGTACTTC.

The genes are TRBV7-2 and TRBJ1-6; D is possibly TRBD1 (5 bases). V was shortened by 2 bases and J by 13 bases, with 12 bases between the two germline ends. The length of the CDR3 is 13 residues. CDR1 is SGHTA and CDR2 is FQGNSA in the germline V gene. The CDR3 coding sequence is TGTGCCAGCAGCTTAATTACCGGGGGGCCCCTCCACTTT. This gives the protein CASSLITGGPLHF.

The table lists this clonotype with a few counts. The V call is TRBV18, the J call TRBJ1-4; D not resolved. Germline CDR1 KGHSH, CDR2 LQKENI. CDR3 length equals 13 residues. The V end was cut by 3 bases, the J end by 14 bases, with 16 bases between. CDR3 sequence: CASSPGGMRRLFF. Written as DNA, the CDR3 is TGTGCCAGCTCACCTGGAGGAATGAGAAGGCTGTTTTTT.